Listed here is a single TCR beta chain. Germline CDR1 reads SNHLY; CDR2 reads FYNNEI. Trimming cost V 7 bases and J 3 bases; bases outside gene matches: 9. The CDR3 consists of 14 residues. The data originate from a study of control samples from healthy donors and cancer patients. Method: immunoSEQ multiplex PCR; TCRdb's copy keeps in-frame clones and lacks some. This sample carries about 98,000 clones, roughly nine tenths of them seen once, and the ten largest clones take 2% to 3%. This receptor was identified in a woman aged 18-29 years in good health. Sequencing was done on a sample of blood. The genes are TRBV2 and TRBJ2-7, with 7 bases fitting TRBD2. This chain's CDR3 is CASKSVGGLYEQYF. CDR3 nucleotide sequence: TGTGCCAGCAAATCGGTGGGAGGGCTCTACGAGCAGTACTTC.